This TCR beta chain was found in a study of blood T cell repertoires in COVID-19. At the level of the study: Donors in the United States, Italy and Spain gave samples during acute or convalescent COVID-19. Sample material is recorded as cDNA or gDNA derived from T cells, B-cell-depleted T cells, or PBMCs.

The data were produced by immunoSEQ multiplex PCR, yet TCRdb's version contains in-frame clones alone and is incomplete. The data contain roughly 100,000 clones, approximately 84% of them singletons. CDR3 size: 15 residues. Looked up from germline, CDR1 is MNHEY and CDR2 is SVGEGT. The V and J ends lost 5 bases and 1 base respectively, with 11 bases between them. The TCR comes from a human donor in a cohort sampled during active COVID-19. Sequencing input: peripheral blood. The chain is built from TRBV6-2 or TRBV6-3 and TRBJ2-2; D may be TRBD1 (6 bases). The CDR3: CASSRPTGNTGELFF. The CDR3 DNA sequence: TGTGCCAGCAGTAGGCCGACAGGGAACACCGGGGAGCTGTTTTTT.